The 11 T cell receptor beta chains below come from one sample, sequenced in a study of T cells in narcolepsy. Sequencing was performed with immunoSEQ multiplex PCR; in TCRdb, only in-frame clones are kept and a portion is missing. The table lists around 22,000 clones, over 70% of them singletons. Sequenced: memory (CD45RA-) CD4+ T cells from blood. All receptors come from a human donor in good health.

This chain joins TRBV23-1 and TRBJ2-3; possible D gene TRBD2, 5 bases. TRBV23-1 has ORF status, its function being uncertain. Trimming removed 10 bases at V and 0 bases at J, with 38 bases between. The CDR3 has 22 residues. The CDR3 spells CATKSPPHLQAEGRCSTDTQYF. The CDR3 DNA reads as TGCGCCACCAAGTCACCCCCGCATCTCCAAGCAGAGGGAAGATGTAGCACAGATACGCAGTATTTT.

This chain links TRBV4-3 with TRBJ2-3, with no clear D. The V end lost 4 bases, the J end lost 2 bases, and 7 bases lay between the germline ends. Germline lookup yields CDR1 LGHNA and CDR2 YSLEER. There are 13 residues in the CDR3. The CDR3 protein is CASSPPNTDTQYF. CDR3 nucleotides: TGCGCCAGCAGCCCACCAAACACAGATACGCAGTATTTT.

DNA for the CDR3: TGTGCCAGCAGTGAACTCAGGGGTCCGGGGCCCCAGCATTTT. Residues: CASSELRGPGPQHF. This rearrangement joins TRBV6-5 to TRBJ1-5, with D perhaps TRBD1 (6 bases). This CDR3 comprises 14 residues. Germline-derived CDR1 and CDR2 are MNHEY and SVGAGI. V lost 5 bases and J 9 bases, leaving 17 bases between the germline ends.

The chain couples TRBV9 to TRBJ2-2, with a weak D call TRBD1 (6 bases). The CDR3 has 15 residues. V gave up 4 bases and J gave up 1 base, with 11 bases separating them. The germline gives CDR1 SGDLS, CDR2 YYNGEE. The CDR3 nucleotides read TGTGCCAGCAGCTTCCGGGACAAGAACACCGGGGAGCTGTTTTTT. This sequence encodes CASSFRDKNTGELFF.

To note about this clone: At one of its ends the junction is not consistent with the germline gene, which may arise from a read error. The V and J genes are TRBV5-5 and TRBJ1-5; D remains ambiguous. Germline CDR1 is SGHKS and CDR2 is YYEKEE (reference sequence). The CDR3 is made up of 15 amino acids. DNA of the CDR3: TGTGCCAGCAGGTTAGACCCAGGCTCCCCTCAGGCCCAGCATTTT. Translating it yields CASRLDPGSPQAQHF. Full variable domain (missing parts from reference TRBV5-5 and TRBJ1-5): DAGVTQSPTHLIKTRGQQVTLRCSPISGHKSVSWYQQVLGQGPQFIFQYYEKEERGRGNFPDRFSARQFPNYSSELNVNALLLGDSALYLCASRLDPGSPQAQHFGDGTRLSIL.

This chain links TRBV5-1 with TRBJ2-1, with 11 bases matching TRBD1. V gave up 3 bases and J gave up 3 bases; unmatched junction bases: 5. The V gene's germline CDR1 is SGHRS and CDR2 YFSETQ. The length of the CDR3 is 16 residues. The CDR3 loop is CASSSAGTGGYNEQFF. CDR3 sequence (DNA): TGCGCCAGCAGCTCTGCCGGGACAGGGGGCTACAATGAGCAGTTCTTC.

This chain connects TRBV6-1 to TRBJ1-1, with D possibly matching TRBD1 (5 bases). The V end was cut by 2 bases, the J end by 3 bases, with 13 bases between. The germline V gene encodes CDR1 MNHNS and CDR2 SASEGT. The CDR3 is 15 residues long. The CDR3 nucleotides are TGTGCCAGCAGTGAATATCAGACAGTACACACTGAAGCTTTCTTT. Its translation: CASSEYQTVHTEAFF.

Of note for this clone: The junction differs from germline at one of its ends, possibly a read error. This chain connects TRBV11-2 to TRBJ2-5; 10 bases agree with TRBD2. There are 17 residues in the CDR3. Germline V gene lookup returns CDR1 SGHAT and CDR2 FQNNGV. CDR3 region: CASTLAGGGSYQETQYF. In nucleotides, the CDR3 is TGTGCCAGCACCTTAGCGGGGGGCGGAAGCTACCAAGAGACCCAGTACTTC.

The genes are TRBV5-4 and TRBJ1-2; D gene uncertain. Trimming removed 5 bases from V and 5 bases from J, with 19 bases in between. CDR3 length: 15 amino acids. The germline V gene has CDR1 SGHNT and CDR2 YYREEE (reference sequence). This chain's CDR3 is CASRRDAGPSYGYTF. As DNA, the CDR3 is TGTGCCAGCAGACGCGACGCGGGTCCCTCTTATGGCTACACCTTC.

The chain has TRBV7-9 and TRBJ1-6, with 8 positions matching TRBD1. This CDR3 contains 16 residues. Trimming at V came to 1 base and at J to 9 bases, leaving 8 bases not matched to a gene. Germline loops: CDR1 SEHNR, CDR2 FQNEAQ (reference sequence). CDR3 nucleotide sequence: TGTGCCAGCAGCTTAGACAGGGGGAGTAATAGTTCACCCCTCCACTTT. Protein sequence: CASSLDRGSNSSPLHF.

This clone occurred a few times. The rearrangement uses TRBV6-6 and TRBJ2-1; D may be TRBD2 (5 bases). CDR1 MNHNY and CDR2 SVGAGI come from the germline V gene (reference sequence). V lost 8 bases to trimming and J lost 3 bases, with 14 bases between them. The CDR3 covers 14 residues. CDR3 DNA: TGTGCCAGCCGGGAAAGTCGCCGCTACAATGAGCAGTTCTTC. Translated, it gives CASRESRRYNEQFF.